These T cell receptor beta chains were read from a single sample in a study of OX40 agonist ivuxolimab in advanced cancers. Repertoires were generated with immunoSEQ multiplex PCR, while TCRdb's copy carries only in-frame clones and drops some. Among fewer than 120,000 clones, around nine tenths were seen once, and the ten largest hold 0.27%. The sample in question was CD4+ or CD8+ T cells sorted from blood, obtained in a trial of the OX40 agonist ivuxolimab. The receptor set was obtained from an adult with an advanced solid tumor such as melanoma, head and neck, liver or kidney cancer. Each CDR3 is given with its conserved first and last residue. Each record gives: V gene, clone size, J gene, D gene, CDR3 DNA, CDR3 protein. D genes are given only for firm matches. Only part of the rows carry a size: once, few, many, or a class if the clone is expanded.

TRBV7-3	few	TRBJ1-2	TRBD1	TGTGCCAGCAGTCCAGGGGGTTCCTCTAACTATGGCTACACCTTC	CASSPGGSSNYGYTF
TRBV5-1	-	TRBJ1-4	TRBD1	TGCGCCAGCAGCTTGGGGGACAGAAAGGGTAATGAAAAACTGTTTTTT	CASSLGDRKGNEKLFF
TRBV7-2	-	TRBJ2-1	-	TGTGCCAGCAGCTTAGACAGCCGGAAAAAGTTCTTC	CASSLDSRKKFF
TRBV27	-	TRBJ2-5	TRBD1	TGTGCCAGCAGTGCGGACAGGGCCGAGACCCAGTACTTC	CASSADRAETQYF
TRBV7-3	-	TRBJ1-2	-	TGTGCCAGCAGTCCTATGACAGGAAGCTTTTTGGCCTTC	CASSPMTGSFLAF
TRBV7-2	-	TRBJ1-3	-	TGTGCCAGCAGCTCGGACCCCAGACAGGCTGGAAACACCATATATTTT	CASSSDPRQAGNTIYF
TRBV28	-	TRBJ2-1	TRBD1	TGTGCCAGCAGTTCCGTACAGGGGGTTATGAATGAGCAGTTCTTC	CASSSVQGVMNEQFF
TRBV19	-	TRBJ1-1	-	TGTGCCAGTAGTTCGGTAGGGTTCACTGAAGCTTTCTTT	CASSSVGFTEAFF
TRBV5-1	-	TRBJ2-7	-	TGCGCCAGCAGCTTGGGCGGAGGGGCGTTCAACTACGAGCAGTACTTC	CASSLGGGAFNYEQYF
TRBV6-1	-	TRBJ1-5	-	TGTGCCAGCATACAGGGTAGCGGGAGCAATCAGCCCCAGCATTTT	CASIQGSGSNQPQHF
TRBV1	-	TRBJ1-5	-	TGCACCAGCAGCCGCACACGGGCGGAATATAGCAATCAGCCCCAGCATTTT	CTSSRTRAEYSNQPQHF
TRBV29-1	-	TRBJ1-2	-	TGCAGCGTTGAAGACTCCGGGCGTATGGGAGGCTACACCTTC	CSVEDSGRMGGYTF
TRBV19	-	TRBJ1-2	-	TGTGCCAGTAGTATCAGGAATGGCTACACCTTC	CASSIRNGYTF
TRBV29-1	-	TRBJ2-1	-	TGCAGCGCTGGAGGTGTCGGGGCTGAGCAGTTCTTC	CSAGGVGAEQFF
TRBV4-2	-	TRBJ1-6	-	TGTGCCAGCAGACTCCTGACGACGAATTCACCCCTCCACTTT	CASRLLTTNSPLHF
TRBV4-1	-	TRBJ1-3	-	TGCGCCAGCAGCCAAGATCCCAGGGCATCTGGAAACACCATATATTTT	CASSQDPRASGNTIYF
TRBV18	-	TRBJ1-2	-	TGTGCCAGCTCACCGGGACGGATACTTAACTATGGCTACACCTTC	CASSPGRILNYGYTF
TRBV9	-	TRBJ1-5	-	TGTGCCAGCAGCAGAGGGGAGAACCAGCCCCAGCATTTT	CASSRGENQPQHF
TRBV30	once	TRBJ1-1	-	TGTGCCTGGAGCAGAAACAGACCGATGAACACTGAAGCTTTCTTT	CAWSRNRPMNTEAFF
TRBV5-3	-	TRBJ1-5	-	TGTGCCAGAAGCTTTGTGGAGCCCCAGCATTTT	CARSFVEPQHF
TRBV15	-	TRBJ1-3	-	TGTGCCACCAGCAGAGATCAGAGCCGCTCTGGAAACACCATATATTTT	CATSRDQSRSGNTIYF
TRBV7-9	-	TRBJ2-5	-	TGTGCCAGCAGTAACCTGGGAGAAGAGACCCAGTACTTC	CASSNLGEETQYF